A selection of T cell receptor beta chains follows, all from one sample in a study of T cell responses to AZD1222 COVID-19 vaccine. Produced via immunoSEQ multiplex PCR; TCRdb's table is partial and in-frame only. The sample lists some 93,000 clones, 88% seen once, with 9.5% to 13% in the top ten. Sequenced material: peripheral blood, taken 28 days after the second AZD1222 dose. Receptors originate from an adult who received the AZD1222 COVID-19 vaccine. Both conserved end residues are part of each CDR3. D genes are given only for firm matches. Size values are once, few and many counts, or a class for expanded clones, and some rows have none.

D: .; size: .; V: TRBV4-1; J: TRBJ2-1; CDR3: CANDFYSCTSGRENEQFF; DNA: .
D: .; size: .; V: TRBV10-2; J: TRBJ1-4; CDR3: CASSEAGINEKLFF; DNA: TGCGCCAGCAGTGAAGCGGGGATTAATGAAAAACTGTTTTTT
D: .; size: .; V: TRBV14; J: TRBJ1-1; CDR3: CASSLAGFEAFF; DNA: TGTGCCAGCAGCCTAGCAGGGTTCGAAGCTTTCTTT
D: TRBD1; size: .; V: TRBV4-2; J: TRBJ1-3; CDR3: CASSHPGQGNTIYF; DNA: TGTGCCAGCAGCCACCCGGGACAGGGAAACACCATATATTTT
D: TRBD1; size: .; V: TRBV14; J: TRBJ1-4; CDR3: CASSQEDRGSGQAEKLFF; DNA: TGTGCCAGCAGCCAGGAAGACAGGGGCTCGGGACAGGCCGAAAAACTGTTTTTT
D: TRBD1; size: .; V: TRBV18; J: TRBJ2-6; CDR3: CASSPTWDSSGANVLTF; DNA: TGTGCCAGCTCACCTACCTGGGACAGCTCTGGGGCCAACGTCCTGACTTTC
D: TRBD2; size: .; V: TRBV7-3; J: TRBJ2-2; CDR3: CASSLTSEASGVGELFF; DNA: TGTGCCAGCAGCTTAACGAGTGAAGCTAGCGGGGTCGGGGAGCTGTTTTTT
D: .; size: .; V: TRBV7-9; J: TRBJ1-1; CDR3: CASAANTEAFF; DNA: TGTGCGAGCGCGGCGAACACTGAAGCTTTCTTT
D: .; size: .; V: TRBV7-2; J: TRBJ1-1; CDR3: CASSLARGGGTEAFF; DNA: TGTGCCAGCAGCTTAGCGCGAGGGGGAGGGACTGAAGCTTTCTTT
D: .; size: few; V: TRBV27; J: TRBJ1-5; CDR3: CASSLFPPYPQHF; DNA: TGTGCCAGCAGTTTATTCCCCCCCTATCCCCAGCATTTT
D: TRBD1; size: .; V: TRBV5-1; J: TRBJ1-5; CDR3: CASSIGTASNQPQHF; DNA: TGCGCCAGCAGCATCGGGACAGCCAGCAATCAGCCCCAGCATTTT
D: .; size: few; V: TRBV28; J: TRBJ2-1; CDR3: CASTVIGVNEQFF; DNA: TGTGCCAGCACCGTGATAGGGGTAAATGAGCAGTTCTTC